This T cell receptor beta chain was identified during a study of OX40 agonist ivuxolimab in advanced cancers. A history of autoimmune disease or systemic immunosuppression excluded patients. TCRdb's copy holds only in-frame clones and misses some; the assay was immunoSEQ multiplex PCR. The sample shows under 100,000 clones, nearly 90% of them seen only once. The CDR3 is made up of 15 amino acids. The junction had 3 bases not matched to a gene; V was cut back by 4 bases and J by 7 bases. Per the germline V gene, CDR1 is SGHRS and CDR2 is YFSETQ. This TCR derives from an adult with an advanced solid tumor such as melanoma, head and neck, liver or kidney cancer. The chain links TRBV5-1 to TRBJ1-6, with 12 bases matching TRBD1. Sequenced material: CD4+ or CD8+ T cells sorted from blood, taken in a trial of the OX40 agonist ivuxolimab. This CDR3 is CASSGGTGGNSPLHF. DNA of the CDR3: TGCGCCAGCAGCGGCGGGACAGGGGGCAATTCACCCCTCCACTTT.